A single sample gave rise to the 8 T cell receptor beta chains below, sequenced in a study of blood T cell repertoires in COVID-19. Clones were sequenced by immunoSEQ multiplex PCR, and TCRdb holds only the in-frame ones, with some missing. In the table there are more than 95,000 clones, less than 90% of which are singletons. Sequencing was performed on peripheral blood. The receptors stem from a man at least 80 years old with active or convalescent COVID-19.

The chain joins TRBV5-6 to TRBJ2-3, with D unclear. The CDR3 runs to 15 residues. V shed 4 bases and J shed 0 bases, with 12 bases lying between them. Germline V CDR1 and CDR2: SGHDT, YYEEEE. Here the CDR3 reads CASSQDRWSTDTQYF. The CDR3 DNA reads TGTGCCAGCAGCCAGGATCGGTGGAGCACAGATACGCAGTATTTT.

The rearrangement links TRBV5-4 to TRBJ2-3; tentatively, D is TRBD2 (5 bases). The CDR3 length is 16 residues. V lost 6 bases and J 0 bases, leaving 17 bases between the germline ends. Germline CDR1 and CDR2: SGHNT and YYREEE (reference sequence). The CDR3 is CASTNPRVHSTDTQYF. Written as DNA, the CDR3 is TGTGCCAGCACGAACCCGCGGGTCCATAGCACAGATACGCAGTATTTT.

The rearrangement links TRBV7-6 to TRBJ1-1; 8 nucleotides line up with TRBD1. Germline trimming cut 3 bases from V and 3 bases from J; bases unmatched to any gene: 3. The germline CDR1 and CDR2 sequences are SGHVS and FNYEAQ. The CDR3 sequence is 14 residues long. The DNA for the CDR3 is TGTGCCAGCAGCTTGGGACAGGCCGACACTGAAGCTTTCTTT. Amino acids: CASSLGQADTEAFF.

V is TRBV2 and J is TRBJ1-5; perhaps TRBD1 as D (6 bases). Trimming left V 6 bases short and J 4 bases short, with 10 bases between. There are 13 residues in the CDR3. Germline values: CDR1 SNHLY, CDR2 FYNNEI. The DNA of the CDR3 is TGTGCCAGCAGAGCAACAGGGAATCAGCCCCAGCATTTT. Its translation: CASRATGNQPQHF.

The chain is built from TRBV5-4 and TRBJ2-7; D call uncertain. Trimming removed 2 bases at V and 2 bases at J, with 11 bases between. The CDR3 sequence is 14 residues long. Germline V gene data show CDR1 as SGHNT and CDR2 as YYREEE (reference sequence). CDR3 loop: CASSFSILAYEQYF. The DNA for the CDR3 is TGTGCCAGCAGCTTTTCTATTCTAGCCTACGAGCAGTACTTC. The variable domain in full, completed from reference TRBV5-4 and TRBJ2-7, reads ETGVTQSPTHLIKTRGQQVTLRCSSQSGHNTVSWYQQALGQGPQFIFQYYREEENGRGNFPPRFSGLQFPNYSSELNVNALELDDSALYLCASSFSILAYEQYFGPGTRLTVT.

The rearrangement links TRBV2 to TRBJ2-1; TRBD1 matches at 8 bases. From germline, CDR1 is SNHLY and CDR2 FYNNEI. V trimming: 6 bases; J trimming: 10 bases; junction bases outside the gene matches: 14. The CDR3 is 15 amino acids. The CDR3 DNA reads TGTGCCAGCAGGCCTTTAGACAGGGGCGGAGGGGAGCAGTTCTTC. It codes for CASRPLDRGGGEQFF.

This clone turned up a few times. V usage is TRBV9 and J usage is TRBJ2-1; the D is unclear. Germline values: CDR1 SGDLS, CDR2 YYNGEE. The germline V and J ends were trimmed by 0 bases and 6 bases, with 10 bases remaining between them. This CDR3 region has 14 residues. The chain's CDR3 is CASSVGLVGNEQFF. CDR3 bases: TGTGCCAGCAGCGTAGGCCTAGTTGGCAATGAGCAGTTCTTC.

The rearrangement links TRBV7-9 to TRBJ2-2; 10 bases agree with TRBD2. V lost 4 bases and J lost 3; bases outside the gene matches: 11. Germline V CDR1 and CDR2: SEHNR, FQNEAQ (reference sequence). The CDR3 is 18 amino acids. In DNA, the CDR3 is TGTGCCAGCAGCTCCCACGGGTTAGCGGGAGGCTACACCGGGGAGCTGTTTTTT. This codes for CASSSHGLAGGYTGELFF.